Reported below is one T cell receptor beta chain. Its specificity is unknown. This CDR3 region has 16 residues. Per germline, CDR1 LNHDA and CDR2 SQIVND (reference sequence). The data are from a study of CD8 T cells in cerebrospinal fluid in Alzheimer's disease. Study-wide results and limits: Patients with mild cognitive impairment or Alzheimer's disease had a larger top CSF clone percentage than controls. EBV-specific clones were neither the most expanded nor enriched in Alzheimer's patients. Finding EBV-specific TCRs in cerebrospinal fluid does not show EBV causes Alzheimer's disease. Expanded clones of at least 3% were commoner in Alzheimer's patients than healthy subjects.

Each CDR3 protein gets one entry in TCRdb, which reprocessed the 10x single-cell sequencing reads and gives no DNA. This table lists about 1,500 distinct CDR3 sequences. The chain carries TRBV19 and TRBJ1-5; the D call of TRBD1 rests on TCRdb alone, since no DNA is present to check it. The specimen sequenced was cerebrospinal fluid. This TCR derives from a human donor in good health. CDR3 region: CASSGLQGTPNQPQHF.